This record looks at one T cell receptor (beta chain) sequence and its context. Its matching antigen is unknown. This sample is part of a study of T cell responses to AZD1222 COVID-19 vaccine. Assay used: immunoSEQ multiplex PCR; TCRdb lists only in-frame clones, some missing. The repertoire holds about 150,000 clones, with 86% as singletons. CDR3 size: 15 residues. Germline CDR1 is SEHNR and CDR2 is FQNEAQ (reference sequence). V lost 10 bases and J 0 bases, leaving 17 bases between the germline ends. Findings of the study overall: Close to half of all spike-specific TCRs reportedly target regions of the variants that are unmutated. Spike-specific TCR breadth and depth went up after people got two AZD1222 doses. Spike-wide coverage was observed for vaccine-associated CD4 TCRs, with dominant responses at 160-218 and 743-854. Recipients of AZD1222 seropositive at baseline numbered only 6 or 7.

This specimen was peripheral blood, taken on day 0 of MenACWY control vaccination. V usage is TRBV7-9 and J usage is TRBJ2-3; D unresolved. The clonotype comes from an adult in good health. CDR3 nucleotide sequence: TGTGCCACCTACGGCTGGGGTACTAGCACAGATACGCAGTATTTT. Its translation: CATYGWGTSTDTQYF.